This T cell receptor (beta chain) was recovered during a study of blood T cell repertoires in COVID-19. The V gene end was trimmed by 2 bases and the J gene end by 3 bases; junction bases not matched to a gene: 4. CDR3 size: 14 residues. The germline V gene has CDR1 SGHRS and CDR2 YFSETQ. This table comes from immunoSEQ multiplex PCR, and its TCRdb copy is limited to in-frame clones, with some not included. Found here are 200,000 or so clones, approximately 88% of them singletons; the top ten hold about 4%. Exposed study participants had met a COVID-19 case within 2 weeks before entry. This sequence joins TRBV5-1 and TRBJ1-1; 7 bases are shared with TRBD1. Sequenced input: PBMCs or T cells enriched from blood (not recorded which). This receptor was identified in a woman aged 25 to 45 who had been exposed to COVID-19. The CDR3 protein is CASSLEDRHTEAFF. In DNA, the CDR3 is TGCGCCAGCAGCTTAGAGGACAGGCACACTGAAGCTTTCTTT. Filled out from reference TRBV5-1 and TRBJ1-1, the complete variable domain reads KAGVTQTPRYLIKTRGQQVTLSCSPISGHRSVSWYQQTPGQGLQFLFEYFSETQRNKGNFPGRFSGRQFSNSRSEMNVSTLELGDSALYLCASSLEDRHTEAFFGQGTRLTVV.